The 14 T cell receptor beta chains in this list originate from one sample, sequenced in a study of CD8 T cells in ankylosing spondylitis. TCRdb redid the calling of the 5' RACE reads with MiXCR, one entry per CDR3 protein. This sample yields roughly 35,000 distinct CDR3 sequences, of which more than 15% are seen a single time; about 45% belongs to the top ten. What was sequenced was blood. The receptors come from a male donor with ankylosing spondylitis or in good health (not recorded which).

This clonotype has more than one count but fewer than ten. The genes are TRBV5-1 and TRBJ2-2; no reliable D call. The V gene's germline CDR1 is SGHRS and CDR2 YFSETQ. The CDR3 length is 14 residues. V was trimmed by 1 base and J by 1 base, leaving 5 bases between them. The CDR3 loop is CASSLSQNTGELFF. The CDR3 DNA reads TGCGCCAGCAGCTTGTCTCAGAACACCGGGGAGCTGTTTTTT.

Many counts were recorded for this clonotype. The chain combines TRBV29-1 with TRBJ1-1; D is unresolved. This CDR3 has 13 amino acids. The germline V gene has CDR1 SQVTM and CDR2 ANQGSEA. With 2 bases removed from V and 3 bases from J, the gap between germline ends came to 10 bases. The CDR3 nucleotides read TGCAGCGTTGAAAGAGGGCTGGACACTGAAGCTTTCTTT. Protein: CSVERGLDTEAFF.

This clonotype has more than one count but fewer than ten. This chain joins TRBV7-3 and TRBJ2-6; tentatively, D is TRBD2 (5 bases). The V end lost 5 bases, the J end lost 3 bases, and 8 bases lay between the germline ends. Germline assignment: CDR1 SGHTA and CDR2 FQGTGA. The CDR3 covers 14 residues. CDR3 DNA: TGTGCCAGCAGCCCGAGGGATGGGGCCAACGTCCTGACTTTC. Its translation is CASSPRDGANVLTF.

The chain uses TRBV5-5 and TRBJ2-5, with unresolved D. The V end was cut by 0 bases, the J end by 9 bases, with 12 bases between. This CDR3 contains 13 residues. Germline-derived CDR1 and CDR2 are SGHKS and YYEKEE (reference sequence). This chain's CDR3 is CASSLERARAQYF. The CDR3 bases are TGTGCCAGCAGCTTGGAACGGGCAAGGGCCCAGTACTTC.

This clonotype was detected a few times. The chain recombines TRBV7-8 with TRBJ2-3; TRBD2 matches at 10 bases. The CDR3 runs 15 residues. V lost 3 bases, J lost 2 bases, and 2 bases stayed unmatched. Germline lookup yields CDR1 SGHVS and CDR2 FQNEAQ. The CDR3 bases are TGTGCCAGCAGCTTCCTAGCGGGGGCCACAGATACGCAGTATTTT. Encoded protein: CASSFLAGATDTQYF.

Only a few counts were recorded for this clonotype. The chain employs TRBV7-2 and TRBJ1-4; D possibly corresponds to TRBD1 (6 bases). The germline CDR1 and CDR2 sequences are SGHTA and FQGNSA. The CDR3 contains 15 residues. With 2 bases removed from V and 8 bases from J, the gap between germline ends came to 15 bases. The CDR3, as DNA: TGTGCCAGCAGCTTAAAGGCTGGGGGCCGGGAAAAACTGTTTTTT. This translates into CASSLKAGGREKLFF.

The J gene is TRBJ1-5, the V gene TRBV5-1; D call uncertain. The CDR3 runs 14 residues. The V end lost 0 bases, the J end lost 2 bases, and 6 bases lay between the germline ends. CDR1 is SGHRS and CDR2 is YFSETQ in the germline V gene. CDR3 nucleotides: TGCGCCAGCAGCTTGGTGGGAGGCAATCAGCCCCAGCATTTT. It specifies CASSLVGGNQPQHF.

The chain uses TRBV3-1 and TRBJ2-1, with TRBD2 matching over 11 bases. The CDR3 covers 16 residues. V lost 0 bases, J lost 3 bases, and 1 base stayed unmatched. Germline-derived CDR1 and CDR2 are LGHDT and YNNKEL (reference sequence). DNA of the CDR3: TGTGCCAGCAGCCAAGATCTAGCGGGAGGCTACAATGAGCAGTTCTTC. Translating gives CASSQDLAGGYNEQFF.

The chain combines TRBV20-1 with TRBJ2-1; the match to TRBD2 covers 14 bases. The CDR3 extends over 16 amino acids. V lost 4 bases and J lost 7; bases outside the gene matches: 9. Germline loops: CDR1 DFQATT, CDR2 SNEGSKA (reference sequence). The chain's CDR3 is CSATSGTSGSGNEQFF. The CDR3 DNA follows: TGCAGTGCTACCTCGGGGACTAGCGGGAGTGGGAATGAGCAGTTCTTC.

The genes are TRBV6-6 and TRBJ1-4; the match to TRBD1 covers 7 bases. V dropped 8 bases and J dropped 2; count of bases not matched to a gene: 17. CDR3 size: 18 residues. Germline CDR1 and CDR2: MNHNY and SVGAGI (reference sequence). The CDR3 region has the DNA TGTGCCAGCCGTAGCAGAGGGGGCAGGGTCATTACTAATGAAAAACTGTTTTTT. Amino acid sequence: CASRSRGGRVITNEKLFF.

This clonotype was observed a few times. The DNA of the CDR3 is TGTGCCAGCAGTTTCCGGACAGCGGCTGGTGAGCAGTTCTTC. Translation gives CASSFRTAAGEQFF. The chain is built from TRBV12-3 or TRBV12-4 and TRBJ2-1; a possible D gene is TRBD1 (6 bases). V shed 3 bases and J shed 9 bases, with 15 bases lying between them. The CDR3 loop spans 14 amino acids.

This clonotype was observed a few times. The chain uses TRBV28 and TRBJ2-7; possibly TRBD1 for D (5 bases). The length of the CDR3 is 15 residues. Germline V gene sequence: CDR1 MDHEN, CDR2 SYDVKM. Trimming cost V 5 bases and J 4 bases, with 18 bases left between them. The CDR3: CASSPLTVDGYEQYV. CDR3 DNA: TGTGCCAGCAGTCCCCTGACAGTGGATGGTTACGAGCAGTACGTC.

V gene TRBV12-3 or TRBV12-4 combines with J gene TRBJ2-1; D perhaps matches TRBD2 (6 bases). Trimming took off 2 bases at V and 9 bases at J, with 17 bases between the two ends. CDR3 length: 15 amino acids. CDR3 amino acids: CASSLQGGAMSEQFF. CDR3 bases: TGTGCCAGCAGTTTACAAGGAGGGGCCATGAGTGAGCAGTTCTTC.

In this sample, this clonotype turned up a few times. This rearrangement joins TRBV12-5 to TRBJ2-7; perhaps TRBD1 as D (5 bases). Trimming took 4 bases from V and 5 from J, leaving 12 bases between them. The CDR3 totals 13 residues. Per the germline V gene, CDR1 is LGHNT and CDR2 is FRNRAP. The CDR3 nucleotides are TGTGCTAGTGGTTCCATCCCCAGGGACGAGCAGTACTTC. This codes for CASGSIPRDEQYF.